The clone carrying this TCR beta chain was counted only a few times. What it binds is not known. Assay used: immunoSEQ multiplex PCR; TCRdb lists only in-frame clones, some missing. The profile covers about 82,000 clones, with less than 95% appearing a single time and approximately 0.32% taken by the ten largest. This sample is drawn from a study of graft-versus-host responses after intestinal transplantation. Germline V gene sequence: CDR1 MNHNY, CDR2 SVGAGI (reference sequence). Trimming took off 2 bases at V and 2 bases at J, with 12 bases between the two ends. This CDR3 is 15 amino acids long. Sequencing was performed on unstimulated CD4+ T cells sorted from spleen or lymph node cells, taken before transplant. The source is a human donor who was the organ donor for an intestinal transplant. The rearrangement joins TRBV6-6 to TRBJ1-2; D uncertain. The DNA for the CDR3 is TGTGCCAGCAGTTACCCGCGGGGTGGGAACTATGGCTACACCTTC. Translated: CASSYPRGGNYGYTF.